This is a list of T cell receptor beta chains from one sample in a study of prognosis after radiotherapy for stage I lung cancer. TCRdb reprocessed the multiplex PCR reads via MiXCR and lists one record per CDR3 protein. The sample holds 13,000 or so distinct CDR3 sequences, about half seen once. This material consisted of PBMCs, taken before or after stereotactic body radiation therapy (not recorded which). Receptors were obtained from a donor of 50 years or more with non-small cell lung cancer. Each CDR3 is given without its conserved first and last residue. Only some rows state a clone size, as once, few, many or a class for expanded clones.

abundance | j_gene | v_gene | CDR3aa
- | TRBJ2-2 | TRBV19 | ASSIAAGAMNTGELF
many | TRBJ2-5 | TRBV2 | ASGSGVQETQY
many | TRBJ2-2 | TRBV4-1 | ASSQGGANTGELF
many | TRBJ2-5 | TRBV4-1 | ASSSGQGPSQETQY
- | TRBJ2-7 | TRBV6-2/TRBV6-3 | ASSEGGVSTYEQY
many | TRBJ2-2 | TRBV6-4 | ASRKDSSNTGELF
medium-sized | TRBJ2-2 | TRBV2 | ASSGSRSGIGTGELF
- | TRBJ2-3 | TRBV20-1 | SARNQCTDTQC
many | TRBJ2-5 | TRBV27 | ASSGTAQETQY
- | TRBJ1-5 | TRBV2 | ASLTGGAYNHPQH
once | TRBJ1-5 | TRBV11-2 | ASSLVQGNQPQH
many | TRBJ2-3 | TRBV9 | ASSVLVPDTQY
- | TRBJ1-3 | TRBV3-1 | ASSLRRVTVNTIY
- | TRBJ2-3 | TRBV28 | ASSDLSGASDTQY
- | TRBJ1-6 | TRBV20-1 | SARDDNSPLH
- | TRBJ1-6 | TRBV6-9 | ASSYFGFGVSPLH
- | TRBJ1-6 | TRBV20-1 | SARDWRGRSSYNSPLH
many | TRBJ1-4 | TRBV7-2 | ASSTDWGGGNEKLF
- | TRBJ2-7 | TRBV28 | ASSWLTVGDYNEQY
many | TRBJ2-6 | TRBV15 | ATRPSGANVLT
many | TRBJ2-3 | TRBV7-9 | ASSTYQGLTDTQY
- | TRBJ1-5 | TRBV19 | ASSGTARQPQH
- | TRBJ1-1 | TRBV7-9 | ASIPPTGGYTEAF
- | TRBJ2-7 | TRBV7-9 | ASSLRGQGGYEQY
many | TRBJ1-1 | TRBV11-2 | ASSPSRHPNTEAF
medium-sized | TRBJ1-5 | TRBV20-1 | SASRAISNQPQH
- | TRBJ2-7 | TRBV6-1 | ASKGWSSYYQY
many | TRBJ1-1 | TRBV27 | ASSLRTAGSEAF
medium-sized | TRBJ2-7 | TRBV7-8 | ASNQRGAVEQY
- | TRBJ1-2 | TRBV7-8 | ASSLGSDSGYT
many | TRBJ2-2 | TRBV6-4 | ASTNLPGTGELF
- | TRBJ1-2 | TRBV6-2/TRBV6-3 | ASSTRGDYGYT